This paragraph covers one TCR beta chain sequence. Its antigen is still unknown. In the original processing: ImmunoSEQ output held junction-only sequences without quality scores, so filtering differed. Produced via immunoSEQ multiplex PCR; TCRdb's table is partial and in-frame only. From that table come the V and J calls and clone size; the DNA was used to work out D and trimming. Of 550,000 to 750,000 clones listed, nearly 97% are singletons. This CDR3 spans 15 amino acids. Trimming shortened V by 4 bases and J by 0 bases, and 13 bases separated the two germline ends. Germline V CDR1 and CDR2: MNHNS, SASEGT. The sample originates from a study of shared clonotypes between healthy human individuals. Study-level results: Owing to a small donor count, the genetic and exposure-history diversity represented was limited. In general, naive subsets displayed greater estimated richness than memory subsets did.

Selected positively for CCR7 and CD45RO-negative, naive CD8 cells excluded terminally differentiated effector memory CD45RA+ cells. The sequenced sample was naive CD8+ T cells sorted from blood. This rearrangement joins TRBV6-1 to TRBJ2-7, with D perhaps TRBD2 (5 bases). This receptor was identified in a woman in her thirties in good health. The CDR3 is CASSAPGLNSYEQYF. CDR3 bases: TGTGCCAGCAGTGCCCCCGGACTGAACTCCTACGAGCAGTACTTC.